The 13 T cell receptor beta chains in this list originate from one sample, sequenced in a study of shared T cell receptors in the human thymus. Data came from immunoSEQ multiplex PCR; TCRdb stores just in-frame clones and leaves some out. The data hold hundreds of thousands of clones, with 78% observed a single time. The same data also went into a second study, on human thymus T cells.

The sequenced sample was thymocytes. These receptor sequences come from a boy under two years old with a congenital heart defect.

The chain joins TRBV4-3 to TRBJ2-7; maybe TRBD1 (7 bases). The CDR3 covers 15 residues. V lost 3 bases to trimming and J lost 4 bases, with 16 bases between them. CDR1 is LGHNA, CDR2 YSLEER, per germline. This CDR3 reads CASSHFPEGAYEQYF. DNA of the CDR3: TGCGCCAGCAGCCACTTCCCGGAGGGGGCGTACGAGCAGTACTTC.

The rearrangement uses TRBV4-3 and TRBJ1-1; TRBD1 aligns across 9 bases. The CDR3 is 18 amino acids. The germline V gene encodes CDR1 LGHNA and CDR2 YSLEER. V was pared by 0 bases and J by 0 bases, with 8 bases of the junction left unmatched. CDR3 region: CASSQEGPGDRVNTEAFF. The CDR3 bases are TGCGCCAGCAGCCAAGAAGGCCCGGGGGACAGGGTGAACACTGAAGCTTTCTTT.

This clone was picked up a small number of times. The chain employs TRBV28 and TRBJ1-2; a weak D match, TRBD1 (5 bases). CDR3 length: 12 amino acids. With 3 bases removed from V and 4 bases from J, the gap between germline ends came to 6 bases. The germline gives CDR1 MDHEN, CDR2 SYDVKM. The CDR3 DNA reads TGTGCCAGCAGTTTCGGGGGCTATGGCTACACCTTC. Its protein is CASSFGGYGYTF.

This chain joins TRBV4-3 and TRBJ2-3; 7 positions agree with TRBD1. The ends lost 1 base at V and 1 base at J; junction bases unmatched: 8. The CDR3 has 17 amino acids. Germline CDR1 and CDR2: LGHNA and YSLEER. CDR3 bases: TGCGCCAGCAGCCAAGTTAGCGAGCAGGGGGGCACAGATACGCAGTATTTT. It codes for CASSQVSEQGGTDTQYF.

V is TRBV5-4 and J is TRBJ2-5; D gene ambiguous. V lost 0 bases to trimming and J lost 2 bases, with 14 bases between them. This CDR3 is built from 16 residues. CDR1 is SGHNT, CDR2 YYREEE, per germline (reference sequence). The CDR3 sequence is CASSLGAVVEQETQYF. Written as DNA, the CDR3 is TGTGCCAGCAGCTTGGGGGCTGTCGTAGAGCAAGAGACCCAGTACTTC.

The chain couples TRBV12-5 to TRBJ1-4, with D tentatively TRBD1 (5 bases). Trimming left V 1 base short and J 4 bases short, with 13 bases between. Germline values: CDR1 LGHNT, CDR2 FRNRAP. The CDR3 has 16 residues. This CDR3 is CASGLERDPGNEKLFF. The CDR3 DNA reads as TGTGCTAGTGGTTTGGAGCGGGACCCCGGTAATGAAAAACTGTTTTTT.

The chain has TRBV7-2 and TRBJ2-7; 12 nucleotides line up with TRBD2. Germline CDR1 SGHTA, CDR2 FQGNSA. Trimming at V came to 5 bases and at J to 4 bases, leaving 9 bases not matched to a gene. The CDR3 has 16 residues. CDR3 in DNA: TGTGCCAGCAGCCCGACCGGACTAGCGGGACTGTACGAGCAGTACTTC. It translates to CASSPTGLAGLYEQYF.

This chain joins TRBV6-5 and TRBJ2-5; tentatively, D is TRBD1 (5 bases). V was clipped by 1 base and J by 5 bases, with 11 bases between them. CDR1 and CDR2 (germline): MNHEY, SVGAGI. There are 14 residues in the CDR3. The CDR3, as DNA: TGTGCCAGCAGTTACTTGGGGCAGACGGAGACCCAGTACTTC. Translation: CASSYLGQTETQYF.

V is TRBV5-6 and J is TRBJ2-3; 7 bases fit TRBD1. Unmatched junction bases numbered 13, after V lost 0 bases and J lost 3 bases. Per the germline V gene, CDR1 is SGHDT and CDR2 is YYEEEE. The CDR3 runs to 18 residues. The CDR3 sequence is CASSLVSARQGCTDTQYF. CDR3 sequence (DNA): TGTGCCAGCAGCTTGGTATCCGCCCGACAGGGTTGTACAGATACGCAGTATTTT.

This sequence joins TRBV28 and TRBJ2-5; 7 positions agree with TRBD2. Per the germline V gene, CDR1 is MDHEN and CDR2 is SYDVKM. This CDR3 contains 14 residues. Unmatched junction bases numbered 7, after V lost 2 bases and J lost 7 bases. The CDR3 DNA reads TGTGCCAGCAGTTTAAGCTTTAGCGGGTGGACCCAGTACTTC. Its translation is CASSLSFSGWTQYF.

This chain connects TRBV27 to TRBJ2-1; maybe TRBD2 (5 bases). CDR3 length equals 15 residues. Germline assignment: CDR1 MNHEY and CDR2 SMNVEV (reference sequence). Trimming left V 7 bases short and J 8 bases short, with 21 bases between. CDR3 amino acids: CASNPPGKGRDEQFF. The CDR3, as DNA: TGTGCCAGCAACCCTCCCGGGAAAGGGCGCGATGAGCAGTTCTTC.

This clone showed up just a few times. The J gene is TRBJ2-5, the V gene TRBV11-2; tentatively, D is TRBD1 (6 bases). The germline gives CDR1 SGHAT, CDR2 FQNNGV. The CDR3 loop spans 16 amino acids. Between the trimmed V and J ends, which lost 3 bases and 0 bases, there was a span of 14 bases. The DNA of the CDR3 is TGTGCCAGCAGCTTGCGTGGCGAGGGGGACCAAGAGACCCAGTACTTC. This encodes CASSLRGEGDQETQYF.

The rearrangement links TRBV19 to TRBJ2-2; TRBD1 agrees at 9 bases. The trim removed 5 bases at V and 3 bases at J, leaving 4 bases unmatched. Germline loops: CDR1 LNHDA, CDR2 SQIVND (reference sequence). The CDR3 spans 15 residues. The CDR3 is CASSPGQGYTGELFF. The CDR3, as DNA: TGTGCCAGTAGTCCGGGACAGGGCTACACCGGGGAGCTGTTTTTT.